What follows are 19 T cell receptor beta chains derived from one specimen sequenced in a study of shared clonotypes between healthy human individuals. Libraries were prepared by immunoSEQ multiplex PCR; TCRdb keeps only in-frame clonotypes and omits some of them. The sample records a few million clones, over 90% being singletons. The sample comprised naive CD4+ T cells from PBMCs. The subset denotes: CD45RA+ positively selected. The receptors here all came from a man aged 18-30 years in good health. Some clones in this sample may be carry-over from other donors' samples.

Only one count was recorded for this clone. The rearrangement uses TRBV18 and TRBJ2-1; D remains ambiguous. Germline-derived CDR1 and CDR2 are KGHSH and LQKENI. CDR3 length equals 16 residues. With 1 base removed from V and 5 bases from J, the gap between germline ends came to 15 bases. The CDR3 DNA reads TGTGCCAGCTCACCACTGGTGGCGGCCGTTAACAATGAGCAGTTCTTC. This encodes CASSPLVAAVNNEQFF.

V is TRBV11-3 and J is TRBJ2-2; 11 bases fit TRBD2. The germline V gene has CDR1 SGHNT and CDR2 YENEEA. Losses at the gene ends were 1 base for V and 6 bases for J; bases not matched to a gene: 13. There are 19 residues in the CDR3. The DNA of the CDR3 is TGTGCCAGCAGCTTAGGCCCTCTAGTAGCGGGAGGGCTTGCCGGGGAGCTGTTTTTT. This encodes CASSLGPLVAGGLAGELFF. The full variable domain, with the rest looked up from reference TRBV11-3 and TRBJ2-2, is EAGVVQSPRYKIIEKKQPVAFWCNPISGHNTLYWYLQNLGQGPELLIRYENEEAVDDSQLPKDRFSAERLKGVDSTLKIQPAELGDSAVYLCASSLGPLVAGGLAGELFFGEGSRLTVL.

The table lists this clone with a few counts. The sample holds other DNA sequences that translate to the same CDR3. The chain recombines TRBV18 with TRBJ1-1; D is undetermined. With 6 bases removed from V and 1 base from J, the gap between germline ends came to 6 bases. The CDR3 extends over 12 amino acids. From germline, CDR1 is KGHSH and CDR2 LQKENI. The DNA of the CDR3 is TGTGCCAGCTCCCCTTCGAACACTGAAGCTTTCTTT. Translating it yields CASSPSNTEAFF.

The V and J genes are TRBV18 and TRBJ2-1; 11 bases line up with TRBD2. Germline V gives CDR1 KGHSH, CDR2 LQKENI. V trimming: 0 bases; J trimming: 5 bases; junction bases outside the gene matches: 21. The CDR3 has 22 amino acids. The CDR3 spells CASSPPRGEWTSGLVPHNEQFF. Written as DNA, the CDR3 is TGTGCCAGCTCACCACCGCGGGGGGAGTGGACTAGCGGGCTAGTCCCCCACAATGAGCAGTTCTTC.

About this clone: Distinct nucleotide sequences in the sample also encode this CDR3. The V gene is TRBV7-9, the J gene TRBJ1-3; no firm D call. CDR3 length: 13 amino acids. CDR1 and CDR2 from the germline V gene are SEHNR and FQNEAQ (reference sequence). The ends were cut back, 6 bases at V and 0 bases at J, with 6 bases in the middle. The CDR3 reads CASSPGSGNTIYF. Written as DNA, the CDR3 is TGTGCCAGCAGTCCTGGCTCTGGAAACACCATATATTTT.

The chain uses TRBV29-1 and TRBJ1-1; 7 nucleotides align to TRBD1. After removal of 6 bases from V and 3 bases from J, the junction contained 10 bases not matched to a gene. Germline-derived CDR1 and CDR2 are SQVTM and ANQGSEA. The CDR3 has 14 amino acids. DNA of the CDR3: TGCAGCGTCCAACCAGGGGGGTCGGACACTGAAGCTTTCTTT. Its protein is CSVQPGGSDTEAFF.

The chain employs TRBV5-8 and TRBJ1-2, with TRBD1 as a possible D gene (5 bases). Germline CDR1 reads SGHTS; CDR2 reads YDEGEE. The germline V and J ends were trimmed by 6 bases and 4 bases, with 13 bases remaining between them. The CDR3 length is 13 residues. The CDR3 bases are TGTGCCAGCAATCGAGGGGCCTCCTATGGCTACACCTTC. It encodes CASNRGASYGYTF.

The J gene is TRBJ2-1, the V gene TRBV28; 13 positions agree with TRBD2. CDR1 MDHEN and CDR2 SYDVKM come from the germline V gene. The ends lost 3 bases at V and 14 bases at J; junction bases unmatched: 10. This CDR3 spans 15 amino acids. In DNA form, the CDR3 reads TGTGCCAGCAGTTTTGTTACTAGCGGGAGGGCGCTGGAGTTCTTC. Translated: CASSFVTSGRALEFF.

The V and J genes are TRBV7-6 and TRBJ2-3; TRBD2 matches 12 bases. V lost 4 bases, J lost 4 bases, and 6 bases stayed unmatched. CDR3 length equals 16 residues. Germline V CDR1 and CDR2: SGHVS, FNYEAQ. The CDR3 DNA reads TGTGCCAGCAGCTCCGATCGACTAGCGGGGGCAGATACGCAGTATTTT. Translation gives CASSSDRLAGADTQYF.

The chain links TRBV27 to TRBJ2-7, with unresolved D. The CDR3 totals 14 residues. Trimming took 5 bases from V and 0 from J, leaving 11 bases between them. CDR1 MNHEY and CDR2 SMNVEV come from the germline V gene (reference sequence). The CDR3 protein is CASSMLGNSYEQYF. In nucleotides, the CDR3 is TGTGCCAGCAGTATGCTTGGCAACTCCTACGAGCAGTACTTC.

The rearrangement joins TRBV9 to TRBJ2-5; D possibly corresponds to TRBD1 (6 bases). V lost 4 bases and J lost 5, with 18 bases in between. Germline loops: CDR1 SGDLS, CDR2 YYNGEE. This CDR3 has 15 amino acids. DNA of the CDR3: TGTGCCAGCAGCCGCACAGGGAACACTGTCGAGACCCAGTACTTC. This encodes CASSRTGNTVETQYF.

CDR3 nucleotide sequence: TGTGCCAGCAGTCAAGTGACAGGGCTCCGAGGGGAGACCCAGTACTTC. Translation gives CASSQVTGLRGETQYF. The chain combines TRBV28 with TRBJ2-5, with 7 nucleotides matching TRBD1. The germline gives CDR1 MDHEN, CDR2 SYDVKM. This CDR3 spans 16 amino acids. Trimming took 5 bases from V and 5 from J; bases not matched to a gene: 14. The complete variable domain, with remaining parts taken from reference TRBV28 and TRBJ2-5, reads DVKVTQSSRYLVKRTGEKVFLECVQDMDHENMFWYRQDPGLGLRLIYFSYDVKMKEKGDIPEGYSVSREKKERFSLILESASTNQTSMYLCASSQVTGLRGETQYFGPGTRLLVL.

The chain joins TRBV19 to TRBJ2-7; D ambiguous. The germline V gene has CDR1 LNHDA and CDR2 SQIVND (reference sequence). The CDR3 extends over 12 amino acids. Trimming took 6 bases from V and 1 from J, leaving 7 bases between them. CDR3 in amino acids: CASSSASYEQYF. The CDR3 DNA reads as TGTGCCAGTAGCTCGGCGTCCTACGAGCAGTACTTC.

The rearrangement links TRBV23-1 to TRBJ2-7; 7 bases map to TRBD1. Being an ORF, TRBV23-1 has a function that is uncertain. The CDR3 extends over 18 amino acids. J was trimmed by 2 bases and V by 4 bases; bases with no gene match: 17. CDR3 amino acids: CASSPRDRDSSLAYEQYF. The CDR3 region has the DNA TGCGCCAGCAGTCCACGGGACAGAGACTCCTCACTCGCCTACGAGCAGTACTTC.

The V and J genes are TRBV10-3 and TRBJ1-2, with 9 bases fitting TRBD1. Trimming cost V 0 bases and J 4 bases; bases outside gene matches: 6. Germline assignment: CDR1 ENHRY and CDR2 SYGVKD. The CDR3 extends over 16 amino acids. The CDR3 reads CAISESMTGGVYGYTF. CDR3 nucleotide sequence: TGTGCCATCAGTGAGTCGATGACAGGGGGTGTCTATGGCTACACCTTC.

The chain carries TRBV4-3 and TRBJ2-3; 10 bases map to TRBD2. Losses at the gene ends were 0 bases for V and 0 bases for J; bases not matched to a gene: 3. Germline V gives CDR1 LGHNA, CDR2 YSLEER. There are 17 residues in the CDR3. The CDR3 sequence: CASSQDPTSGSTDTQYF. The CDR3 DNA follows: TGCGCCAGCAGCCAAGATCCGACTAGCGGGAGCACAGATACGCAGTATTTT.

The chain recombines TRBV18 with TRBJ2-5; D is unresolved. V lost 8 bases and J 2 bases, leaving 15 bases between the germline ends. This CDR3 is built from 14 residues. The germline gives CDR1 KGHSH, CDR2 LQKENI. The chain's CDR3 is CASQAGPGQETQYF. Here the CDR3 DNA reads TGTGCCAGCCAGGCCGGGCCAGGACAAGAGACCCAGTACTTC.

The rearrangement links TRBV5-6 to TRBJ2-1, with 11 bases lining up with TRBD2. From germline, CDR1 is SGHDT and CDR2 YYEEEE. Trimming removed 4 bases from V and 4 bases from J; junction bases left unmatched: 7. This CDR3 has 16 residues. CDR3 sequence reads: CASSHLTSGIYNEQFF. The DNA for the CDR3 is TGTGCCAGCAGCCACCTGACTAGCGGGATTTACAATGAGCAGTTCTTC.

This chain connects TRBV7-2 to TRBJ1-1; tentative D call: TRBD1 (5 bases). The CDR3 extends over 12 amino acids. The ends were cut back, 6 bases at V and 6 bases at J, with 11 bases in the middle. The germline V gene encodes CDR1 SGHTA and CDR2 FQGNSA. CDR3 sequence: CASRYLGAEAFF. In DNA, the CDR3 is TGTGCCAGCAGGTACCTAGGGGCTGAAGCTTTCTTT.